This T cell receptor beta chain emerged from a study of T cell responses to AZD1222 COVID-19 vaccine. Looked up from germline, CDR1 is MRHNA and CDR2 is SNTAGT. This CDR3 spans 14 amino acids. V lost 6 bases to trimming and J lost 8 bases; unmatched junction nucleotides: 7. The protocol was immunoSEQ multiplex PCR, while the TCRdb copy is restricted to in-frame clones and leaves out a portion. Of about 190,000 clones in the sample, approximately 90% were seen once. As to this clone: Its antigen is currently unknown.

Whole-study findings and limits: Reports indicate that nearly half of spike-specific TCRs are directed at unmutated variant regions.

This TCR derives from an adult in good health. The sample in question was peripheral blood, obtained on day 0 of AZD1222 vaccination. The chain links TRBV6-4 to TRBJ1-6; TRBD1 aligns across 7 bases. CDR3 region: CASRRQGGDSPLHF. As DNA, the CDR3 is TGTGCCAGCAGAAGACAGGGCGGGGATTCACCCCTCCACTTT.